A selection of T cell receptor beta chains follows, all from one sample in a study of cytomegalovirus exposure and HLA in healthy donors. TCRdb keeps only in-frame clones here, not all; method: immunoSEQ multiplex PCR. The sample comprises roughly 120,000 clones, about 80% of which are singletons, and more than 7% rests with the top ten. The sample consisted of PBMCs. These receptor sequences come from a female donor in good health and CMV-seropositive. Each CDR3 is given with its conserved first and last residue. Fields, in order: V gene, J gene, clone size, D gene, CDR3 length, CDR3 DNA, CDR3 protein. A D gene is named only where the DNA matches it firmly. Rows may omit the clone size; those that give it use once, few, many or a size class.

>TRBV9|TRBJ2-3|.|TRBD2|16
TGTGCCAGCAGCGTAGGGGAGGGTAGTGGCACAGATACGCAGTATTTT
CASSVGEGSGTDTQYF
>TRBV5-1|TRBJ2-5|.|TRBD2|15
TGCGCCAGCAGCCTCCTCGGGGGGGGGCGAGAGACCCAGTACTTC
CASSLLGGGRETQYF
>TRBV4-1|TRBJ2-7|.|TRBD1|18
TGCGCCAGCAGCCAAGACCTTCACCGGGACAGAAAATTGTACGAGCAGTACTTC
CASSQDLHRDRKLYEQYF
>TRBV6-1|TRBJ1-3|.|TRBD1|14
TGTGCCAGCAGTTCGACAGGGCCGGGAAACACCATATATTTT
CASSSTGPGNTIYF
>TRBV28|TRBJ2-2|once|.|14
TGTGCCAGCAGTCCCCAGGGGTACACCGGGGAGCTGTTTTTT
CASSPQGYTGELFF
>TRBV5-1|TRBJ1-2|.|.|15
TGCGCCAGCAGCTCCTCGACCACCCTCGGGGAAGGCTACACCTTC
CASSSSTTLGEGYTF
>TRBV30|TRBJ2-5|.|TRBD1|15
TGTGCCTGGAGCGACCGGGACAGGGTCTGGGAGACCCAGTACTTC
CAWSDRDRVWETQYF
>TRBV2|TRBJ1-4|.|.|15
TGTGCCAGCAGCGAGAGACAGGTGGGGATTGAAAAACTGTTTTTT
CASSERQVGIEKLFF
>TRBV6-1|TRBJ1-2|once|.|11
TGTGCCAGCCTCCGACAGTATGGCTACACCTTC
CASLRQYGYTF
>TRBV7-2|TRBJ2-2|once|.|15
TGTGCCAGCAGTTTGGGGGGGCTGAACACCGGGGAGCTGTTTTTT
CASSLGGLNTGELFF
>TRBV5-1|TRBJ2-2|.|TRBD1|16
TGCGCCAGCAGCTTGTCGGGACAGAGGGTAACCGGGGAGCTGTTTTTT
CASSLSGQRVTGELFF
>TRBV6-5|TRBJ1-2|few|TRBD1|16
TGTGCCAGCAGTTCGGTCGGGACAGGCCAAGGGGATGGCTACACCTTC
CASSSVGTGQGDGYTF
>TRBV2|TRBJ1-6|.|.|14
TGTGCCAGCACCCTTGGAGGGGCTTACTCACCCCTCCACTTT
CASTLGGAYSPLHF
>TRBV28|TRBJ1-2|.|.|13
TGTGCCAGCAGTTTAACGAGAAGCTATGGCTACACCTTC
CASSLTRSYGYTF
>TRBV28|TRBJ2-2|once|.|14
TGTGCCAGCAGTTTAGGAGGGAACACCGGGGAGCTGTTTTTT
CASSLGGNTGELFF
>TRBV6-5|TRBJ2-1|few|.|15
TGTGCCAGCTCCCCAGGGACTCCACCCTACAATGAGCAGTTCTTC
CASSPGTPPYNEQFF
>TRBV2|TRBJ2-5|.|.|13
TGTGCCAGCAGTGAGGTTACAAGAGAGGCCCAGTACTTC
CASSEVTREAQYF
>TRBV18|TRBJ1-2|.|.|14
TGTGCCAGCTCACCATCATCCCCTAACTATGGCTACACCTTC
CASSPSSPNYGYTF
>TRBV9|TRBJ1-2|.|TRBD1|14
TGTGCCAGCAGCTTCGATCAGGGGGCTTATGGCTACACCTTC
CASSFDQGAYGYTF
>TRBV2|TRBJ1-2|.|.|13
TGTGCCAGCAGTGTGGAGAATAACTATGGCTACACCTTC
CASSVENNYGYTF
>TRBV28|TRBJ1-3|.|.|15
TGTGCCAGCAGTCTTATTATCGGGGCTGGAAACACCATATATTTT
CASSLIIGAGNTIYF
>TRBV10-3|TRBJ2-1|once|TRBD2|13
TGTGCCATCAGGGAAACCGGGGGGTATGAGCAGTTCTTC
CAIRETGGYEQFF
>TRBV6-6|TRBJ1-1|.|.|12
TGTGCCAGCAGTTACCTGACAGATGAAGCTTTCTTT
CASSYLTDEAFF
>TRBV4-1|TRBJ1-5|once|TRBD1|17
TGCGCCAGCAGCCCCGGGACAGGGACTTCGTTAAGCCAGCCCCAGCATTTT
CASSPGTGTSLSQPQHF
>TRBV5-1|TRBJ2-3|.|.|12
TGCGCCAGCAGCTTAGGGGCAGATACGCAGTATTTT
CASSLGADTQYF
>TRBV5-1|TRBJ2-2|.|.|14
TGCGCCAGCAGCTTGGTGGGGGGCACCGGGGAGCTGTTTTTT
CASSLVGGTGELFF
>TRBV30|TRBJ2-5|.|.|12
TGTGCCTGGAGTGAAACAGGGGAGACCCAGTACTTC
CAWSETGETQYF
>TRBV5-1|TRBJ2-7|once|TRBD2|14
TGCGCCAGCACCACCATAGCGGGGTCATACGAGCAGTACTTC
CASTTIAGSYEQYF
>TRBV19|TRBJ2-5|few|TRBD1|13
TGTGCCAGTAGTATTTGGGACAGAGAGACCCAGTACTTC
CASSIWDRETQYF
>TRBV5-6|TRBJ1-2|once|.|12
TGTGCCAGCAGCTTGGATGGGAGTGGCTACACCTTC
CASSLDGSGYTF
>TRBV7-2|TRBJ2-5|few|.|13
TGTGCCAGCAGCTTAGTCCATCAAGAGACCCAGTACTTC
CASSLVHQETQYF
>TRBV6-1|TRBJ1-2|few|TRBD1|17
TGTGCCAGCAGTGCCGGGACAGGGGCCGGAGCTAACTATGGCTACACCTTC
CASSAGTGAGANYGYTF
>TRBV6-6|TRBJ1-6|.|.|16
TGTGCCAGCAGCACCTCCAGCGGGGCGAATAATTCACCCCTCCACTTT
CASSTSSGANNSPLHF
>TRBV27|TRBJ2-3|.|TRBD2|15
TGTGCCAGCAGTTTCGTAGCGGGGGGGACCTCTACGCAGTATTTT
CASSFVAGGTSTQYF
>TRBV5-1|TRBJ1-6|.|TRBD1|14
TGCGCCAGCAGCTGGACAGGGGCCGGTTCACCCCTCCACTTT
CASSWTGAGSPLHF
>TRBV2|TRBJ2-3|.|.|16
TGTGCCAGCAGGAAAGGGGTAGCTGGGGGGTCAGATACGCAGTATTTT
CASRKGVAGGSDTQYF
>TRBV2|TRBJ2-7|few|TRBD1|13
TGTGCCAGCAGTGGGGGACAGGGGATCGAGCAGTACTTC
CASSGGQGIEQYF
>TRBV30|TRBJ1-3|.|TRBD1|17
TGTGCCTGCGGACAGGGGGCGCGGGGAGCCTCTGGAAACACCATATATTTT
CACGQGARGASGNTIYF
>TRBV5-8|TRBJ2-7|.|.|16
TGTGCCAGCAGCTTGGCTGGCTCCGCAAATATCTACGAGCAGTACTTC
CASSLAGSANIYEQYF
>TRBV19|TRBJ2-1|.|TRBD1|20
TGTGCCAGTAGTGCACCCCGGGACAGGGGGTCCCCTTCCCTCTACAATGAGCAGTTCTTC
CASSAPRDRGSPSLYNEQFF
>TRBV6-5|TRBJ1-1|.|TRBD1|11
TGTGCCTGCTTAGGGACAGGGGCAGCTTTCTTT
CACLGTGAAFF
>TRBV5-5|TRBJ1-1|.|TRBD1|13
TGTGCCAGCAGCTTGGAGGGACAGCGTGAGGCTTTCTTT
CASSLEGQREAFF
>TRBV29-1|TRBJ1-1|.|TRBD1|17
TGCAGCGTTGAAGTAGTCAGGGGGGTAGTCACACCCACTGAAGCTTTCTTT
CSVEVVRGVVTPTEAFF
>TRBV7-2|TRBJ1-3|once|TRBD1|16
TGTGCCAGCAGCTTGATAACAGGGGGCTCTGGAAACACCATATATTTT
CASSLITGGSGNTIYF
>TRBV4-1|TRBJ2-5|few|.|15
TGCGCCAGCAGTAGGGCGGGATCCACACAAGAGACCCAGTACTTC
CASSRAGSTQETQYF
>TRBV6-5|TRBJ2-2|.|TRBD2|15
TGTGCCAGCAGTCCCCGACTAGCGGGGCGGGGGGAGCTGTTTTTT
CASSPRLAGRGELFF
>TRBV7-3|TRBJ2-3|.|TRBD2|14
TGTGCCAGCAGCCCTAGCGGGGTCACAGATACGCAGTATTTT
CASSPSGVTDTQYF
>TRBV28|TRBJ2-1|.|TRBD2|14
TGTGCCAGCAGATTAGCGGGGCCCTACAATGAGCAGTTCTTC
CASRLAGPYNEQFF
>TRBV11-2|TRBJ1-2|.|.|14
TGTGCCAGCAGCTTAGATATCAGTAACTATGGCTACACCTTC
CASSLDISNYGYTF
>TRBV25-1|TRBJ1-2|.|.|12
TGTGCCAGCAGGAGGGGACTCTATGGCTACACCTTC
CASRRGLYGYTF
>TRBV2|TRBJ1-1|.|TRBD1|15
TGTGCCAGCAGCGCCTTGGGACAGTCGAACACTGAAGCTTTCTTT
CASSALGQSNTEAFF
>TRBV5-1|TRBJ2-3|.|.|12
TGCGCCAGCAGCTTGGCCGGAGATACGCAGTATTTT
CASSLAGDTQYF
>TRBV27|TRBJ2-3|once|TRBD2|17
TGTGCCAGCAGTTCCCACCTGACTAGCGGAGTTCCAGATACGCAGTATTTT
CASSSHLTSGVPDTQYF